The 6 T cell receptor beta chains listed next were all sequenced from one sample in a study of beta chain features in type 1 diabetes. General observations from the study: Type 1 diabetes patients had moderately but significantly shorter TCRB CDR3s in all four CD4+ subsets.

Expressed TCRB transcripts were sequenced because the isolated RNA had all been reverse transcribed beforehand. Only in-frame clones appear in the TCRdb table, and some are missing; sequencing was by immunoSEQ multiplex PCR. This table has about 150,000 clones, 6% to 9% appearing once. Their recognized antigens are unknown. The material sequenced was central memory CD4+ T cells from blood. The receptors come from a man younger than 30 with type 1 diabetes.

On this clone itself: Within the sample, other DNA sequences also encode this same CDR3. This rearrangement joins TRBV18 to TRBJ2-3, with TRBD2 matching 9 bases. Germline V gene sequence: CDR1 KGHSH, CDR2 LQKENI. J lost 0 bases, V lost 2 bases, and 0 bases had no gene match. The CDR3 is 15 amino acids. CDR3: CASSPTSGSTDTQYF. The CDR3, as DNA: TGTGCCAGCTCACCAACTAGCGGGAGCACAGATACGCAGTATTTT.

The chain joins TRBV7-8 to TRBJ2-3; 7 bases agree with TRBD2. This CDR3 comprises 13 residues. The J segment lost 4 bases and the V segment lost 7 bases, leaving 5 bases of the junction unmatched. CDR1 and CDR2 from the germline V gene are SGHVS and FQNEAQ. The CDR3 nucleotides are TGTGCCAGCACCGACCGGGGGGCAGATACGCAGTATTTT. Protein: CASTDRGADTQYF.

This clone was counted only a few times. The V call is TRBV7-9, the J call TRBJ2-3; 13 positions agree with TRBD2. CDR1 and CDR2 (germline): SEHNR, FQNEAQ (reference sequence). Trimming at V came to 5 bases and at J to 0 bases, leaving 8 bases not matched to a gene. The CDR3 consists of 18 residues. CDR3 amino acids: CASSPGLAGEASTDTQYF. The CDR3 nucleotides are TGTGCCAGCAGCCCTGGACTAGCGGGGGAAGCTAGCACAGATACGCAGTATTTT.

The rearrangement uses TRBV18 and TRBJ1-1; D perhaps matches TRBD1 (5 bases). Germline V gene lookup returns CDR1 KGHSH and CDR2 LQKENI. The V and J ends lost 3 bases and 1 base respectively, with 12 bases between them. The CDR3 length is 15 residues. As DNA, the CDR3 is TGTGCCAGCTCACCTTTAGTAGGGGCGAACACTGAAGCTTTCTTT. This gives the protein CASSPLVGANTEAFF. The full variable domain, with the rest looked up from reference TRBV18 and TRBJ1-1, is NAGVMQNPRHLVRRRGQEARLRCSPMKGHSHVYWYRQLPEEGLKFMVYLQKENIIDESGMPKERFSAEFPKEGPSILRIQQVVRGDSAAYFCASSPLVGANTEAFFGQGTRLTVV.

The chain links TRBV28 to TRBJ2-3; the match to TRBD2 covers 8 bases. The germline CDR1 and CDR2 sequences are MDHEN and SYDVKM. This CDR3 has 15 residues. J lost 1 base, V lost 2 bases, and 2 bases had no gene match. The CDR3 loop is CASSLPGGGTDTQYF. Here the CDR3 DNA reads TGTGCCAGCAGTTTACCGGGGGGGGGCACAGATACGCAGTATTTT.

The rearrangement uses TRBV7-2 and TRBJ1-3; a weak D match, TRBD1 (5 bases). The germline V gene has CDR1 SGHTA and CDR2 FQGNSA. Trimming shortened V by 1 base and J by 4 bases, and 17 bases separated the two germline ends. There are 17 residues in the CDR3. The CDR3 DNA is TGTGCCAGCAGCTTAGGAATTGGCGGGGCGAGGGGAAACACCATATATTTT. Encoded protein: CASSLGIGGARGNTIYF.